This TCR beta chain was identified in a study of T cell changes during pregnancy in multiple sclerosis. Looked up from germline, CDR1 is SEHNR and CDR2 is FQNEAQ (reference sequence). The CDR3 length is 16 residues. With 1 base removed from V and 2 bases from J, the gap between germline ends came to 14 bases. Profiling relied on immunoSEQ multiplex PCR, and the TCRdb table lists in-frame clones only, not all of them. The sample includes 85,000 to 100,000 clones, over 80% of them seen just once. V usage is TRBV7-9 and J usage is TRBJ2-5, with D possibly TRBD2 on 6 matching bases. This TCR derives from a female donor with multiple sclerosis, enrolled in a pregnancy study. The sequences come from peripheral blood, collected in the first trimester of pregnancy. The CDR3 DNA reads TGTGCCAGCAGCTTAGTCGAGGCGGGGCAGCAAGAGACCCAGTACTTC. It encodes CASSLVEAGQQETQYF.